This entry describes one TCR beta chain. Its antigen is not identified. Every single patient, without exception, relapsed after autologous stem cell transplantation, and brentuximab vedotin exposure varied. The V and J ends lost 8 bases and 6 bases respectively, with 14 bases between them. The CDR3 totals 12 residues. Germline-derived CDR1 and CDR2 are MDHEN and SYDVKM. The assay was immunoSEQ multiplex PCR, and TCRdb's table has in-frame clones only and misses some. The repertoire includes around 45,000 clones, around 72% of them detected once, and roughly 2.8% sits in the top ten. The data were obtained in a study of PD-1 blockade in classical Hodgkin lymphoma. Study-level points and caveats: Baseline TCR diversity was reportedly lower in newly diagnosed patients than healthy donors.

This TCR was sampled from a human donor with classical Hodgkin lymphoma. The genes are TRBV28 and TRBJ2-7, with D perhaps TRBD1 or TRBD2 (6 bases each). The input for sequencing was peripheral blood mononuclear cells (PBMCs), taken before the second cycle of nivolumab. The CDR3 coding sequence is TGTGCCAGCCGTCTCGGAGGGGGCGAGCAGTACTTC. Translated: CASRLGGGEQYF. The whole variable domain, filled in from reference TRBV28 and TRBJ2-7, reads DVKVTQSSRYLVKRTGEKVFLECVQDMDHENMFWYRQDPGLGLRLIYFSYDVKMKEKGDIPEGYSVSREKKERFSLILESASTNQTSMYLCASRLGGGEQYFGPGTRLTVT.